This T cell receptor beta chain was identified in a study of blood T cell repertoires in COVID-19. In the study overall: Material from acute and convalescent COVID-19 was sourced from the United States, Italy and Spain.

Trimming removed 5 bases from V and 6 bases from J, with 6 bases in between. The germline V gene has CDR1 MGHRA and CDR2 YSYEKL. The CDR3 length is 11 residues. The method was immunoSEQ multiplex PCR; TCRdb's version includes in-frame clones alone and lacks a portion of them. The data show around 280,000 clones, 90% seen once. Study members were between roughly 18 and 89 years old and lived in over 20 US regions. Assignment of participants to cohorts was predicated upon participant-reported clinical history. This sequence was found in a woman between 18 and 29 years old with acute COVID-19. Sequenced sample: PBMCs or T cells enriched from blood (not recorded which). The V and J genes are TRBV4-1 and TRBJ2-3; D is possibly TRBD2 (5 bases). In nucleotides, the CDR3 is TGCGCCAGCAGCTCGGGGGATACGCAGTATTTT. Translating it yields CASSSGDTQYF.